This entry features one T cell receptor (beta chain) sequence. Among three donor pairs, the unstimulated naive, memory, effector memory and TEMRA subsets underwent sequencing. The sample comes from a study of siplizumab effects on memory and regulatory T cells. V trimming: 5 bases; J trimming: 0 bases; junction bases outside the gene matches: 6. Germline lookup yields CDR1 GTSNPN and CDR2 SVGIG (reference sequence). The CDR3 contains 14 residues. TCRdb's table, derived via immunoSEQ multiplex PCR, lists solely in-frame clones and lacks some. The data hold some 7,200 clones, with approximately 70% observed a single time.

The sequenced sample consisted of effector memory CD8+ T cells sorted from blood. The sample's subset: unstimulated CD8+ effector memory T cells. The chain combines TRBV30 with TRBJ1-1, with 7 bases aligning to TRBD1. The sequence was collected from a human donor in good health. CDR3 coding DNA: TGTGCCTGGTTCGAGGGGGCCTTGAACACTGAAGCTTTCTTT. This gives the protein CAWFEGALNTEAFF.